This T cell receptor (beta chain) was captured by sequencing in a study of blood T cell repertoires in COVID-19. Looking at the study overall: There were acute and convalescent COVID-19 samples, and they came from the United States, Italy and Spain. From T cells, B-cell-depleted T cells, or PBMCs came the material, which was cDNA or gDNA.

Original processing methods: Amplifying reference gene primers gave estimates of nucleated cell counts. The table came from immunoSEQ multiplex PCR; TCRdb's copy has only in-frame clones and leaves some out. V and J calls and clone size are given by that table; D and trimming were obtained from the DNA. Of some 70,000 clones listed, 80% are singletons. With 4 bases clipped from V and 4 bases from J, the junction kept 10 bases outside the gene matches. The CDR3 spans 17 residues. CDR1 is SGHTA, CDR2 FQGTGA, per germline. Sequenced: peripheral blood. The rearrangement joins TRBV7-3 to TRBJ2-2, with 9 bases aligning to TRBD2. The sequence was obtained from a human donor in a cohort sampled during active COVID-19. The CDR3 protein is CASSSKLAGEGTGELFF. CDR3 DNA sequence: TGTGCCAGCAGCTCCAAATTAGCGGGAGAGGGCACCGGGGAGCTGTTTTTT. Using reference TRBV7-3 and TRBJ2-2 for the parts outside the CDR3, the full variable domain is GAGVSQTPSNKVTEKGKYVELRCDPISGHTALYWYRQSLGQGPEFLIYFQGTGAADDSGLPNDRFFAVRPEGSVSTLKIQRTERGDSAVYLCASSSKLAGEGTGELFFGEGSRLTVL.